This is a list of T cell receptor beta chains from one sample in a study of T cells in Graves' hyperthyroidism and ophthalmopathy. Using its own MiXCR run on the multiplex PCR reads, TCRdb lists one record per CDR3 protein. The data show around 350,000 distinct CDR3 sequences, under 15% seen once. The sample was blood. The receptors originated from a young woman with Graves' hyperthyroidism. Each CDR3 is given without its conserved first and last residue.

j_gene	v_gene	len	CDR3aa
TRBJ2-2	TRBV14	14	ASSPLIAGDTGELF
TRBJ2-7	TRBV7-9	13	ASSLSRDRPREQY
TRBJ1-3	TRBV6-1	13	ASGRNGGSGNTIY
TRBJ2-7	TRBV7-2	12	ASSPRTGAYEQY
TRBJ1-5	TRBV12-3/TRBV12-4	10	ASSLRYQPQH
TRBJ1-4	TRBV2	12	ASSPRRLNEKLF
TRBJ1-5	TRBV12-3/TRBV12-4	13	ASSGEVRSNQPQH
TRBJ2-3	TRBV18	13	ASSPQREKTDTQY
TRBJ2-5	TRBV7-2	14	ASREPGLAGVETQY
TRBJ2-2	TRBV5-1	16	ASSLALGTSASTGELF
TRBJ2-7	TRBV28	12	ASSFAGNIYEQY
TRBJ1-2	TRBV27	16	ASSPGEGRVQFYYGYT
TRBJ2-1	TRBV9	13	ASSVAGVTSDEQF
TRBJ1-3	TRBV7-9	14	ASSLNFSPSGNTIY
TRBJ2-4	TRBV6-6	13	ASSYSKFGEDIQY
TRBJ2-5	TRBV9	13	ASSATPGPEETQY
TRBJ2-7	TRBV7-9	11	ASSLAGPGAQY
TRBJ1-1	TRBV12-3/TRBV12-4	10	ASSLVEVEAF
TRBJ1-1	TRBV5-1	12	ASSFRQGRTEAF
TRBJ2-1	TRBV11-3	11	ASSLSASNEQF
TRBJ1-5	TRBV11-1	11	ASSPGWGRPQH
TRBJ2-1	TRBV6-2/TRBV6-3	11	ASSTTGYNEQF
TRBJ2-1	TRBV7-3	14	ASSSTSGGPGYEQF
TRBJ2-7	TRBV20-1	12	SARLDRGRYEQY
TRBJ1-2	TRBV10-3	11	AIQGDSDYGYT
TRBJ2-5	TRBV5-4	16	AGSPGGVQGANQETQY
TRBJ2-5	TRBV11-3	14	ASSDGTGALQETQY
TRBJ2-3	TRBV28	9	ASPSTDTQY
TRBJ1-5	TRBV4-1	12	ASSQILGFQPQH
TRBJ2-5	TRBV4-2	15	ASSQVLAGGPRETQY
TRBJ1-1	TRBV7-9	12	ASSLEATNTEAF
TRBJ2-1	TRBV3-1	12	ASSQREGYNEQF
TRBJ1-2	TRBV28	10	ASSDRAYGYT
TRBJ2-3	TRBV5-4	13	ASSQGQGLEDTQY
TRBJ1-2	TRBV11-2	14	ASSSTQGALHYGYT
TRBJ2-2	TRBV20-1	13	SARAPDGNTGELF
TRBJ2-2	TRBV27	12	ASSFKVNTGELF
TRBJ1-2	TRBV28	11	ASNLAGRYGYT